The source of this T cell receptor beta chain is a study of cytomegalovirus exposure and HLA in healthy donors (dated 2017 in TCRdb). For the study in its entirety: An earlier analysis of 587 of the donors reported under 300 Gb of sequence data and 117 million unique TCR beta sequences obtained from 180 million or so T cells. In a later genetic analysis, genome-wide SNP genotypes for about three fifths of the roughly 670 donors were used, and that subset was treated as a discovery cohort. Typing coverage varied by locus: roughly 620-640 donors for A, B, C, DRB1 and DQB1; approximately 560 for DQA1; 600 to 610 for DPA1; around 490 for DPB1. Rather than drawing on any new phenotypic data, the later analysis identified candidate immune exposures from TCR beta sequences and the way those sequences occurred across donors. An earlier analysis of nearly 600 of the donors applied high-throughput TCR beta sequencing to assess whether each TCR beta V gene segment acted as functional or pseudogenic. All discovery cohort repertoires had been generated using a single sequencing platform. To predict cytomegalovirus infection status, the study brought together high-throughput TCR immunosequencing, statistical association of individual TCRs with disease status, and machine learning. Among about 400 genotyped donors of the cohort, an average of around 250,000 unique TCR beta nucleotide sequences was sequenced per donor, of which 15% to 20% were non-productive. The study aimed to test whether signatures of past pathogen exposure could be identified by cataloging public T cell receptors. Because of strong linkage in the cohort, roughly five DR-DQ haplotypes were treated as single units for association and clustering. In addition to the first cohort of 650 to 800 subjects, a separate validation cohort of approximately 110 different subjects was used. About 280 gigabases of sequencing data and 70 million to 85 million unique TCR sequences were included in an early release covering around 650 HLA-typed donors. The study used immunosequencing to profile the T cell repertoires of 670 or so subjects and linked those repertoires to cytomegalovirus serostatus. Among the roughly 410 genotyped donors, approximately 81% belonged to the genetic ancestry cluster associated with self-reported Caucasian donors. Alongside the repertoire data, information on donor age, sex, ethnicity and CMV serostatus was compiled. To study patterns of TCR occurrence, a later analysis re-analyzed previously published TCR beta repertoires from 666 donors and added high-resolution HLA genotyping. HLA typing included class I and class II loci at four-digit resolution. Results the study describes overall, beyond this receptor: Most TCR sequences were seen in very few donors, while some public TCRs were found in many individuals. A total of roughly 160 TCR beta chains were listed by the study as associated with cytomegalovirus. The classifier was reported to diagnose cytomegalovirus status with high specificity and sensitivity in both the original and validation cohorts. The authors suggested that the approach could potentially be extended to other disease states and immunological phenotypes. According to a later analysis, TCR association rates differed among HLA loci, with DRB1 alleles showing the most associated TCRs and HLA-C alleles showing the fewest. Because HLA typing was missing for some donors at each locus, association tests included only the typed subset. According to a later analysis, parvovirus B19, influenza, CMV and Epstein-Barr virus appeared linked to several top co-occurrence clusters. The cohort was sequenced for TCR beta chains only, and without alpha or paired-chain data the features that could be detected were limited. A later analysis found that HLA-associated TCR beta chains were more clonally expanded and had lower generation probabilities than equally common non-associated chains. Strong co-occurrence of HLA alleles, especially DR and DQ, made assigning TCR associations to individual alleles difficult. In an earlier analysis of 587 of the donors, most TCR beta V segments appeared in productive rearrangements about 87% or about 30% of the time, broadly matching IMGT annotations. CMV serostatus was the only immune exposure information available for the cohort. The 87-base-pair reads could not distinguish some IMGT-functional V segments, including TRBV6-2 and TRBV6-3, so those segments were excluded. The presence/absence analyses assumed that sequencing depth was roughly uniform across donors, and that assumption may not be true. A cluster of highly shared sequence variants was judged likely to be a technical artifact of the sequencing pipeline. A later genetic analysis associated a missense DCLRE1C variant with V-gene and J-gene trimming of TCR beta chains, and an independent cohort replicated the association. A further reported finding was that TCR beta sequences accurately predicted the HLA-A and HLA-B alleles for most subjects in the first cohort. Around 16 rarely observed V segments, including chromosome 9 orphons, were excluded from the earlier analysis of approximately 600 of the donors because counts were too low. A few of the identified cytomegalovirus-associated TCR beta chains were confirmed in vitro to be specific for cytomegalovirus antigens. Linkage disequilibrium might explain the correlated functional status among segregating V segments, but an unknown experimental factor could not be excluded. According to a later analysis, most CMV-associated TCR beta chains appeared to be HLA-restricted, and the HLA associations seemed to be driven largely by CMV exposure. Specific HLA alleles were associated with more than 15,000 TCR beta sequences at a false discovery rate of 0.05 in a later analysis. Compared with the 666-donor mean, donors in an Asian-associated ancestry cluster had fewer N-insertions in productive TCRs, according to a later genetic analysis.

The protocol used for the library was the immunoSEQ multiplex PCR assay. The multiplex PCR relied on a mix of 60 forward primers for TCR Vbeta segments and 13 reverse primers for TCR Jbeta segments. Amplification of the CDR3 region of rearranged TCR beta genes was performed with a multiplex PCR assay on genomic DNA. The amplified TCR beta libraries were sequenced on the Illumina HiSeq System as 87-base-pair reads. The original methods were these. A later analysis counted tens of millions of unique TCR beta chains across the 700 or so repertoires, and around 9.9 million of these chains were shared by at least two donors. A nearest-neighbor algorithm error-corrected the raw reads and collapsed the reads into unique sequences, merging closely related sequences to remove PCR and sequencing errors. Alignment of CDR3 sequences to IMGT reference sequences was used to assign V, D and J gene segments. Each retained sequence needed at least a six-nucleotide match to both a V gene segment and a J gene segment. A rearrangement counted as productive if the CDR3 had no stop codons and remained in frame with V and J, and every other rearrangement counted as non-productive. Following IMGT convention, CDR3 was defined as the stretch from the second conserved V-encoded cysteine to the conserved J-encoded phenylalanine. Sequences without an unambiguous match to a single V gene segment were excluded from the earlier analysis of 587 of the donors. An earlier analysis of a few hundred of the donors called V segments functional above 56.7% productive rearrangements and segregating when the between-donor standard deviation exceeded 5%. A statistical classification framework was developed to diagnose cytomegalovirus status using the catalog of TCR beta chain sequences. In a later analysis, TCR nucleotide sequences were compared against IMGT/GENE-DB human TR gene sequences so that V and J genes could be assigned. In a later analysis, CDR3 sequences and most-parsimonious VDJ recombination scenarios were assigned using the TCRdist pipeline. In a later analysis, every TCR beta chain was defined by the combination of its CDR3 amino acid sequence and its V-gene family, and reads without a unique V-gene family were dropped. A later analysis removed 592 highly shared, low-generation-probability nucleotide sequences to deal with suspected cross-contamination and a sequencing artifact. For each public chain, a later analysis derived a clonal expansion index from normalized ranks of inferred template counts within each repertoire. In a later analysis, generation probabilities were computed with a VDJ recombination model fitted to out-of-frame rearrangements, and the resulting probabilities were checked against IGoR. A later analysis scored TCR-TCR, TCR-HLA and TCR-CMV co-occurrence with hypergeometric tests, applying a repertoire-size bias correction to TCR pairs. False discovery rates were estimated in a later analysis by permuting HLA or CMV assignments 20 times. In a later analysis, co-occurring TCRs were grouped with DBSCAN, and TCRdist sequence similarity was added when clustering was performed within HLA-allele-positive subsets. Repertoires with fewer than 30,000 or more than 120,000 public chains were left out of co-occurrence clustering, as were a handful of repertoires with anomalous nucleotide sharing. TCRdb limited this immuneACCESS table to in-frame rearrangements with V and J called. A share of clones is missing; checked studies link under half to unresolved V genes, and the rest is unexplained. Clonal size and the V and J genes are those of that table, whereas D and trimming came from the DNA. This sample is represented by about 50,000 clones; around three quarters of them were singletons. The ten largest account for 7% to 10% of the sample.

Regarding this clone: It has no known antigen specificity. Base quality data are lacking; no much larger clone is found one base away.

The CDR3, from cysteine to phenylalanine, totals 14 residues. CDR3 DNA is the only sequence kept; it has 42 bases, read in frame from the first base. In total, 666 healthy bone marrow donors made up the cohort. At the time of sampling, every cohort member was nominally healthy, though immune exposures that went unrecorded were likely present. The donor was CMV seropositive and was included in the group of 250 to 300 seropositive cohort members. A peripheral blood sample was collected from each donor, and TCR beta sequencing was performed on peripheral blood mononuclear cells. The Qiagen DNeasy Blood Extraction Kit was used to extract genomic DNA from the blood cell samples.

Source material: PBMCs. The rearranged chain carries TRBV21-1 and TRBJ1-2; TRBD1, the D gene given by the table, was not confirmed from the DNA. TRBV21-1 is flagged as a pseudogene. The sequence came from a man between 25 and 39 years old in good health and CMV-seropositive. For the CDR3, the sequence is CASRSQGAPDGYTF. The DNA reads TGTGCCAGCAGAAGTCAGGGGGCGCCGGATGGCTACACCTTC.